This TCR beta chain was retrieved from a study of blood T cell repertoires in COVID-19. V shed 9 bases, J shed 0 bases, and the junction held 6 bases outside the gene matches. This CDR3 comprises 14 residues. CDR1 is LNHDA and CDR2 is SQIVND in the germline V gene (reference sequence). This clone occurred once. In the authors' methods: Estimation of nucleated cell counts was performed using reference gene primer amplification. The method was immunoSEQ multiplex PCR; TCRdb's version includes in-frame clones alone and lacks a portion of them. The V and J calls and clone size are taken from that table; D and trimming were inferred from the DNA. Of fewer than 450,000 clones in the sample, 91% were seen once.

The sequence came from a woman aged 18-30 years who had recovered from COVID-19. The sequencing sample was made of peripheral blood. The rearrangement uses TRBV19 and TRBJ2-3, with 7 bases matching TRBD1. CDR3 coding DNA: TGTGCCAGGGGGACAGAGACTAGCACAGATACGCAGTATTTT. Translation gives CARGTETSTDTQYF. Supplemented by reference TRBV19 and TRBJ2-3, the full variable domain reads DGGITQSPKYLFRKEGQNVTLSCEQNLNHDAMYWYRQDPGQGLRLIYYSQIVNDFQKGDIAEGYSVSREKKESFPLTVTSAQKNPTAFYLCARGTETSTDTQYFGPGTRLTVL.